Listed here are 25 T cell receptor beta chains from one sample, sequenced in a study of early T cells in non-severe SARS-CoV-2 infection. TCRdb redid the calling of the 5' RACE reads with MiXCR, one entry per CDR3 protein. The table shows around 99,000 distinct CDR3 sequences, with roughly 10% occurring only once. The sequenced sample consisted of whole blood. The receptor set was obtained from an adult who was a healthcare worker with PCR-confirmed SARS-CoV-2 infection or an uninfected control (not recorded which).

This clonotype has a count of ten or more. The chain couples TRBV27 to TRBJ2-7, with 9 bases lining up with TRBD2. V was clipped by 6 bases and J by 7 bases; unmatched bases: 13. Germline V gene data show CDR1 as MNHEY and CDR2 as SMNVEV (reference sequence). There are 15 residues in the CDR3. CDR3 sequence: CASRTLTSGPREQYF. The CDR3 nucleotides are TGTGCCAGCAGGACTTTGACTAGCGGCCCCCGGGAGCAGTACTTC.

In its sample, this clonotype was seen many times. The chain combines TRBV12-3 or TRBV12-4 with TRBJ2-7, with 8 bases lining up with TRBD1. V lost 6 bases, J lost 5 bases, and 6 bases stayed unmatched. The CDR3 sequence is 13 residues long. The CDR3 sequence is CASSPGGGHEQYF. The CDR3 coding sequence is TGTGCCAGCAGCCCAGGGGGCGGGCACGAGCAGTACTTC.

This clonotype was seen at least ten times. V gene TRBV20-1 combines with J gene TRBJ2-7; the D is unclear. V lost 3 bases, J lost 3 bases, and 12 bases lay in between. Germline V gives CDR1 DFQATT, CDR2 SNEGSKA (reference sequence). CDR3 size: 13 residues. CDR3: CSASPATYYEQYF. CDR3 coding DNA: TGCAGTGCTAGTCCCGCCACATACTACGAGCAGTACTTC.

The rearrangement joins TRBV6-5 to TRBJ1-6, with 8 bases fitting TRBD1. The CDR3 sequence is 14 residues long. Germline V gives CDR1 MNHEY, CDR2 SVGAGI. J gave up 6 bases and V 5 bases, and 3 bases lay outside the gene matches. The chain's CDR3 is CASSLRGRNSPLHF. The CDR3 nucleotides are TGTGCCAGCAGTCTCAGGGGGCGTAATTCACCCCTCCACTTT.

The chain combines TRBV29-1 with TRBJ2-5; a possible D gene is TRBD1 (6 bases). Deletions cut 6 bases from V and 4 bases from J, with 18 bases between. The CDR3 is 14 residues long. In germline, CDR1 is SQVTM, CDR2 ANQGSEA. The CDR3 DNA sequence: TGCAGCGTGGAACCCACCCAGGGGCGAGAGACCCAGTACTTC. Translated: CSVEPTQGRETQYF.

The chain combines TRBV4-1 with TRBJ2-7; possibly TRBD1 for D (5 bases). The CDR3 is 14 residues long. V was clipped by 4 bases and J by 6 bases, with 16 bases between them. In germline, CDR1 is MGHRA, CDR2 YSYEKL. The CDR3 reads CASSPTDNRVEQYF. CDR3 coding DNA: TGCGCCAGCAGCCCGACGGACAATCGTGTCGAGCAGTACTTC.

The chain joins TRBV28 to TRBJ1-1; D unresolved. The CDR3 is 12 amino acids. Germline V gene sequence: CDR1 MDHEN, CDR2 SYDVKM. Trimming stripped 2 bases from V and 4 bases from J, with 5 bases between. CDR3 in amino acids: CASSLARTEAFF. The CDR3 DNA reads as TGTGCCAGCAGTTTAGCCCGCACTGAAGCTTTCTTT.

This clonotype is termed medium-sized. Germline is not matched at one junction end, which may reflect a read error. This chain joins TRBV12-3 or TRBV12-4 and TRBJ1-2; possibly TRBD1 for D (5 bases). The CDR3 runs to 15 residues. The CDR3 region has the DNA TGTGCCAGCAGTTTAGCGTCTGGGGGTAACGATGGCTACACCTTC. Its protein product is CASSLASGGNDGYTF.

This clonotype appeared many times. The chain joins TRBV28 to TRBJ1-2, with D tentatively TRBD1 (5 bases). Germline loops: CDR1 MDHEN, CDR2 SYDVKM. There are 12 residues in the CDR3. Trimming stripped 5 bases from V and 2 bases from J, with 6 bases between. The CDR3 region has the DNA TGTGCCAGCAGTAGACAGAACTATGGCTACACCTTC. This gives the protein CASSRQNYGYTF.

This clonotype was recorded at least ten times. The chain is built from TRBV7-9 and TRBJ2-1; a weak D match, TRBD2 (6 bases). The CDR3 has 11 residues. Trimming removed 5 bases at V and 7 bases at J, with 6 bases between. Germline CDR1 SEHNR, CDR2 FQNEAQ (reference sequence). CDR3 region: CASSRGNEQFF. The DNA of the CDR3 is TGTGCCAGCAGCCGGGGGAATGAGCAGTTCTTC. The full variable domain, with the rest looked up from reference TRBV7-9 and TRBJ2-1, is DTGVSQNPRHKITKRGQNVTFRCDPISEHNRLYWYRQTLGQGPEFLTYFQNEAQLEKSRLLSDRFSAERPKGSFSTLEIQRTEQGDSAMYLCASSRGNEQFFGPGTRLTVL.

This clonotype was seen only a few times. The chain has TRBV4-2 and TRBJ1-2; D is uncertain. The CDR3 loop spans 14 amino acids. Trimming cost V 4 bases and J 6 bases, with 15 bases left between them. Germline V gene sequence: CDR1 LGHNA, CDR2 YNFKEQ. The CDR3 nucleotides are TGTGCCAGCAGCCGGAAGAACCTTCGGGATGGCTACACCTTC. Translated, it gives CASSRKNLRDGYTF.

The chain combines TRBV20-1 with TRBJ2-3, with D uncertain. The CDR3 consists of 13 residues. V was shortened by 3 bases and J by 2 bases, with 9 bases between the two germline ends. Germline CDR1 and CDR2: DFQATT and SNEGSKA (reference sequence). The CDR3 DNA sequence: TGCAGTGCTAGGGCCCCGATCACAGATACGCAGTATTTT. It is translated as CSARAPITDTQYF.

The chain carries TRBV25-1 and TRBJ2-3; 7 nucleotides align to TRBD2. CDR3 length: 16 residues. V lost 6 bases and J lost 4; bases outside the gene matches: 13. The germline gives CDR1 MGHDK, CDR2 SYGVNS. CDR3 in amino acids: CASRPVRGRAPDTQYF. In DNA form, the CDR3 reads TGTGCCAGCAGACCCGTCCGCGGGAGAGCTCCAGATACGCAGTATTTT.

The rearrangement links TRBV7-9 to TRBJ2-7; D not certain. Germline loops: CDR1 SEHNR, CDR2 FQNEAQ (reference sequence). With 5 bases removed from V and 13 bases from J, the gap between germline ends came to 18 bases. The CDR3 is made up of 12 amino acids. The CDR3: CASSKELGFVYF. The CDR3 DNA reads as TGTGCCAGCAGCAAAGAGCTCGGCTTTGTATACTTC.

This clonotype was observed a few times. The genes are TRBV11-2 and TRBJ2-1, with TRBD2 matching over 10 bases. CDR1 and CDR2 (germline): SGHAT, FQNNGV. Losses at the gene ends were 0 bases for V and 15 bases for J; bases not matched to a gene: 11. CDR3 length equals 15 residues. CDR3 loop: CASSLEPSGRANGFF. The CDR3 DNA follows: TGTGCCAGCAGCTTAGAGCCTAGCGGGAGAGCTAACGGGTTCTTC.

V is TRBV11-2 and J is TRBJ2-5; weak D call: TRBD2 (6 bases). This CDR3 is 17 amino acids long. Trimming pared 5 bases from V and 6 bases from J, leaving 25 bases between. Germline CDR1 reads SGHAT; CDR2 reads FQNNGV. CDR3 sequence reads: CASSSIPAGRIGKTQYF. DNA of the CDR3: TGTGCCAGCAGCAGTATTCCAGCAGGGAGGATAGGGAAGACCCAGTACTTC.

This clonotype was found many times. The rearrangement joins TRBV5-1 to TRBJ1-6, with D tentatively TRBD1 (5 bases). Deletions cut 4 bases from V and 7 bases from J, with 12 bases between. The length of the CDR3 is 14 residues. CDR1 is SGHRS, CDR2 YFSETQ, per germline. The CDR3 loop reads CASSEGRSNSPLHF. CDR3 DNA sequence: TGCGCCAGCAGCGAGGGACGGTCCAATTCACCCCTCCACTTT.

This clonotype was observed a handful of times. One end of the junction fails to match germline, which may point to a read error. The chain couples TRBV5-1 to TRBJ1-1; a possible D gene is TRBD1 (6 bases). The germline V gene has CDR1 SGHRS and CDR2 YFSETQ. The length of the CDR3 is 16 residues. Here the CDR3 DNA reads TGCGCCAGCAGCTTGGGGCAGGGGAGGATGAACACCGAAGCTTTCTTT. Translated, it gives CASSLGQGRMNTEAFF.

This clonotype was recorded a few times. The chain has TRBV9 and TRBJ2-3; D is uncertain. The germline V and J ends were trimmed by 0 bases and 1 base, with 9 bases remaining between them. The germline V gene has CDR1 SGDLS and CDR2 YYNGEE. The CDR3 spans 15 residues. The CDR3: CASSVGLVGTDTQYF. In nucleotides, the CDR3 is TGTGCCAGCAGCGTAGGGTTAGTAGGCACAGATACGCAGTATTTT.

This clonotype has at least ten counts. CDR3 in DNA: TGTGCCAGCAGCTTAGACAGGGGGACAGATACGCAGTATTTT. It specifies CASSLDRGTDTQYF. The gene calls are TRBV7-6 and TRBJ2-3, with 8 bases fitting TRBD1. This CDR3 is 14 amino acids long. The J segment lost 3 bases and the V segment lost 1 base, leaving 0 bases of the junction unmatched. Germline assignment: CDR1 SGHVS and CDR2 FNYEAQ.

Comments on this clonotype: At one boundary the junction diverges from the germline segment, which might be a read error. CDR3 sequence: CAGRQGYYEQYF. The DNA for the CDR3 is TGTGCCGGCAGACAGGGATACTACGAGCAGTACTTC. The chain combines TRBV28 with TRBJ2-7; 7 positions agree with TRBD1. Germline lookup yields CDR1 MDHEN and CDR2 SYDVKM. This CDR3 is built from 12 residues.

CDR3 in DNA: TGCAGTGCTAGAGATTCGTTTCAGGGCGAAGCTTTCTTT. Translation gives CSARDSFQGEAFF. The V call is TRBV20-1, the J call TRBJ1-1; D is perhaps TRBD1 (5 bases). The CDR3 has 13 amino acids. V was shortened by 0 bases and J by 8 bases, with 13 bases between the two germline ends. The germline gives CDR1 DFQATT, CDR2 SNEGSKA (reference sequence).

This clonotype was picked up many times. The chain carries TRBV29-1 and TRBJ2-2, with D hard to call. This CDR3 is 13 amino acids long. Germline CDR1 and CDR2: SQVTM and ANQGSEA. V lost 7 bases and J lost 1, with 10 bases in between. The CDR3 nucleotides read TGCAGCGCCCCGGGCCAGAACACCGGGGAGCTGTTTTTT. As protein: CSAPGQNTGELFF.

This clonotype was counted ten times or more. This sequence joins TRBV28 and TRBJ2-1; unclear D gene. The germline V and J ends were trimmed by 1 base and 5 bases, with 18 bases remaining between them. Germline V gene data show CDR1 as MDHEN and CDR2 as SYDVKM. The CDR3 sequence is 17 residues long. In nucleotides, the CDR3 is TGTGCCAGCAGTTTATATCTCGTAGGGCGGAACAACAATGAGCAGTTCTTC. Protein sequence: CASSLYLVGRNNNEQFF.

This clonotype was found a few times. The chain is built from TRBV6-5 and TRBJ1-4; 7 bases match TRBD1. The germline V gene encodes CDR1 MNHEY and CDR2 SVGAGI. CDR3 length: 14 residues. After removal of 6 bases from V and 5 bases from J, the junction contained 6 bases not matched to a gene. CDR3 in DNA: TGTGCCAGCAGCCAGACAGGGTACAATGAAAAACTGTTTTTT. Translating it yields CASSQTGYNEKLFF.